Listed below are T cell receptor beta chains from one sample, sequenced in a study of T cell responses to AZD1222 COVID-19 vaccine. Clones were sequenced by immunoSEQ multiplex PCR, and TCRdb holds only the in-frame ones, with some missing. This table has approximately 150,000 clones, nearly 90% appearing once. The source was peripheral blood, collected 28 days after the second dose of the MenACWY control vaccine. Receptors were obtained from an adult who received the MenACWY meningococcal vaccine as a control. CDR3s include the opening cysteine and the closing phenylalanine or tryptophan. Fields, in order: clone size, J gene, V gene, D gene, CDR3 DNA, CDR3 protein. D genes are given only for firm matches. Clone size is shown for a subset of rows, as once, few, many or a class of expanded clone.

- | TRBJ1-2 | TRBV5-1 | - | TGCGCCAGCAGCTTGGGCGAGGTCGGTTATGGCTACACCTTC | CASSLGEVGYGYTF
- | TRBJ2-3 | TRBV14 | - | TGTGCCAGCAGCCCCAGGGGTTATACGCAGTATTTT | CASSPRGYTQYF
- | TRBJ2-2 | TRBV9 | - | TGTGCCAGCAGTGTTGACAGCCCAGCGAACACCGGGGAGCTGTTTTTT | CASSVDSPANTGELFF
- | TRBJ2-7 | TRBV5-1 | - | TGCGCCAGCAGCTTGTGGTCCGGGACGGCCGAGCAGTACTTC | CASSLWSGTAEQYF
- | TRBJ2-1 | TRBV27 | - | TGTGCCATCCTTAGGCTAGCCAAGCTCTTC | CAILRLAKLF
- | TRBJ2-1 | TRBV15 | - | TGTGCCACCAGCAGAGGTACAGGGCAGCAGTTCTTC | CATSRGTGQQFF
- | TRBJ1-4 | TRBV11-3 | - | TGTGCCAGCAGTGGTGGGGTTGGCGAAAAACTGTTTTTT | CASSGGVGEKLFF
few | TRBJ1-2 | TRBV4-2 | - | TGTGCCAGCAGCCAAGATTGGAGTGGAGAGGATGGCTACACCTTC | CASSQDWSGEDGYTF
- | TRBJ2-5 | TRBV6-2/TRBV6-3 | - | TGTGCCAGCAGTATCCGCGGTATGGGACAAGAGACCCAGTACTTC | CASSIRGMGQETQYF
- | TRBJ1-6 | TRBV27 | - | TGTGCCAGCAGTGTAGCGGGGGGGCGCACTTCACCCCTCCACTTT | CASSVAGGRTSPLHF
- | TRBJ2-6 | TRBV6-6 | - | TGTGCCAGCAGTTACAGGGCAGGGGCCAACGTCCTGACTTTC | CASSYRAGANVLTF
- | TRBJ2-5 | TRBV7-8 | TRBD1 | TGTGCCAGCAGCTCTATGACAGGGAAACAAGAGACCCAGTACTTC | CASSSMTGKQETQYF
- | TRBJ1-1 | TRBV3-1/TRBV3-2 | - | TGTGCCAGCAGCCCCGGGGGCATGAACACTGAAGCTTTCTTT | CASSPGGMNTEAFF
- | TRBJ1-1 | TRBV30 | - | TGTGCCTGGAGTGACTCGACAGTGAACACTGAAGCTTTCTTT | CAWSDSTVNTEAFF
- | TRBJ2-1 | TRBV5-4 | - | TGTGCCAGCAGCTCGTTTTTGGGGGAGGTGTCCTACAATGAGCAGTTCTTC | CASSSFLGEVSYNEQFF
- | TRBJ1-1 | TRBV5-1 | TRBD1 | TGCGCCAGCAGCCTCGGACAGGGGGCAACTGAAGCTTTCTTT | CASSLGQGATEAFF
few | TRBJ1-1 | TRBV7-9 | TRBD1 | TGTGCCAGCAGCTCGACAGGGGGCGATCGAGTGGGTGAAGCTTTCTTT | CASSSTGGDRVGEAFF
- | TRBJ2-2 | TRBV10-3 | TRBD1 | TGTGCCATCAGTTTGGACAGGGACACCGGGGAGCTGTTTTTT | CAISLDRDTGELFF
- | TRBJ2-3 | TRBV5-1 | TRBD1 | TGCGCCAGCAGCATCGGACAGGGCTCCTTTTCTAGCACAGATACGCAGTATTTT | CASSIGQGSFSSTDTQYF
- | TRBJ1-4 | TRBV9 | TRBD1 | TGTGCCAGCAGCGTTACGACAGGGCCCGAAAAACTGTTTTTT | CASSVTTGPEKLFF
- | TRBJ1-1 | TRBV7-9 | - | TGTGCCAGCAGCCCCAGGGCGGACGCTGAAGCTTTCTTT | CASSPRADAEAFF
- | TRBJ2-2 | TRBV7-2 | - | TGTGCCAGCAGCTTTTCGGGGGGCAGGGCCGGGGAGCTGTTTTTT | CASSFSGGRAGELFF
- | TRBJ1-2 | TRBV30 | TRBD1 | TGTGCCTGGACGGGACAGGGAGGGAACTATGGCTACACCTTC | CAWTGQGGNYGYTF
few | TRBJ1-3 | TRBV18 | - | TGTGCCAGCTCCCCCCAGGGCGCACCTCTCCCCTCTGGAAACACCATATATTTT | CASSPQGAPLPSGNTIYF
- | TRBJ2-7 | TRBV29-1 | - | TGCAGCGTTGAAGATCGCAGGGACCACGAGCAGTACTTC | CSVEDRRDHEQYF
- | TRBJ2-7 | TRBV11-3 | TRBD2 | TGTGCCAGCAGCTTAAGTGCGGGGGGCTTAGGGGAGCAGTACTTC | CASSLSAGGLGEQYF
- | TRBJ1-1 | TRBV3-1/TRBV3-2 | - | TGTGCCAGCAGCCAAGATTACCAGGGACCTGAAGCTTTCTTT | CASSQDYQGPEAFF
- | TRBJ2-1 | TRBV9 | - | TGTGCCAGCAGTGCAAAGGGATCCTACAATGAGCAGTTCTTC | CASSAKGSYNEQFF
few | TRBJ1-2 | TRBV24-1 | - | TGTGCCACCAGTGATGAGACGTCTAACTATGGCTACACCTTC | CATSDETSNYGYTF
- | TRBJ1-2 | TRBV13 | - | TGTGCCAGCAGTCCAACGCCGGGGATCGGGACGGCCTATGGCTACACCTTC | CASSPTPGIGTAYGYTF
once | TRBJ2-7 | TRBV19 | - | TGTGCCAGTAGTTGGGGAAACTCCTACGAGCAGTACTTC | CASSWGNSYEQYF
few | TRBJ2-7 | TRBV11-2 | - | TGTGCCAGCAGCATACAGGGACTGCTCAACTTC | CASSIQGLLNF
- | TRBJ2-2 | TRBV10-3 | TRBD2 | TGTGCCATCAGTGAGTCTCCTAGCGGGGGGGCCAACACCGGGGAGCTGTTTTTT | CAISESPSGGANTGELFF
- | TRBJ2-7 | TRBV4-3 | TRBD1 | TGCGCCAGCAGCCAAGATCGGGACAGTTCCTACGAGCAGTACTTC | CASSQDRDSSYEQYF
- | TRBJ2-2 | TRBV5-1 | - | TGCGCCAGCAGCCCCGGAGGAACCGGGGAGCTGTTTTTT | CASSPGGTGELFF
- | TRBJ1-1 | TRBV7-3 | - | TGTGCCAGCAGCCCACAAGCAGGGGTCGAGTCTGAAGCTTTCTTT | CASSPQAGVESEAFF
- | TRBJ2-2 | TRBV7-3 | - | TGTGCCAGCAGCTCTCAGGGGTCCGGGGAGCTGTTTTTT | CASSSQGSGELFF
- | TRBJ2-7 | TRBV27 | - | TGTGCCAGCATTAACCTTCAGGCCCTACACGAGCAGTACTTC | CASINLQALHEQYF
- | TRBJ1-2 | TRBV18 | TRBD1 | TGTGCCAGCTCACGACAGGGGAAAGGCTACACCTTC | CASSRQGKGYTF